This T cell receptor (beta chain) was recovered during a study of vaccination and CD4 T cells after COVID-19. Study summary: Mild disease affected 8 or 9 convalescent patients and severe disease one, all SARS-CoV-2 positive by nasal swab PCR. Collection of post-COVID samples occurred a median about 98 days after diagnosis, spanning a range of 35 to 161.

The Oncomine TCR Beta short-read assay was what sequenced the DNA obtained from cultured CD4+ T cells. Genomic DNA was isolated from cultured CD4+ T cells. TCRdb analysed the PCR reads with MiXCR anew, one entry per CDR3 protein. Seen here are about 21,000 distinct CDR3 sequences, about 44% observed once, and the top ten hold about 10%. A remark on this clonotype: The antigen is unknown.

The CDR3 runs to 16 residues. After removal of 4 bases from V and 1 base from J, the junction contained 9 bases not matched to a gene. The V gene's germline CDR1 is DFQATT and CDR2 SNEGSKA (reference sequence). Treatment specified: approximately 10-day PBMC culture with coronavirus spike peptide pools or control peptides (ViraFEST assay). Expanded clonotypes were found by TCR sequencing after peptide-pool stimulation (ViraFEST). The source of this sequence is a human donor who had recovered from COVID-19. This chain connects TRBV20-1 to TRBJ2-3; 9 bases are a match to TRBD2. The starting material was CD4+ T cells from blood, cultured in vitro, obtained after SARS-CoV-2 vaccination. CDR3: CSAKTPRTSGTDTQYF. CDR3 coding DNA: TGCAGTGCTAAAACCCCAAGGACTAGCGGCACAGATACGCAGTATTTT.